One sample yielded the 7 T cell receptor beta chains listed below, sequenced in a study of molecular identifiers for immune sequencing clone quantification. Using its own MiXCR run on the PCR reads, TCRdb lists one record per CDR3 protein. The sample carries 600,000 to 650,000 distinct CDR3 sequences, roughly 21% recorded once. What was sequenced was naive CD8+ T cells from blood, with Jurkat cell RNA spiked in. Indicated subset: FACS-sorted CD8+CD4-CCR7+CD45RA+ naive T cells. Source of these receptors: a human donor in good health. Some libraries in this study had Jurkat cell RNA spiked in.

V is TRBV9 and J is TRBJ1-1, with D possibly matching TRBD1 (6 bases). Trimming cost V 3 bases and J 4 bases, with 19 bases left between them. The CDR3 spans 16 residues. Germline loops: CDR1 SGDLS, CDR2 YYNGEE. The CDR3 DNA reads TGTGCCAGCAGCGGCGGAAGGGGGGCAGCGGGCACTGAAGCTTTCTTT. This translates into CASSGGRGAAGTEAFF.

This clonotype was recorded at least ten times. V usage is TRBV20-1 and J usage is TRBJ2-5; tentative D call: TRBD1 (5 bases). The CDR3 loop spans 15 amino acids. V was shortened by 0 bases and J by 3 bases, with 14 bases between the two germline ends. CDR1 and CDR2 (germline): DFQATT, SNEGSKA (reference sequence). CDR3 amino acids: CSAREYRTQEETQYF. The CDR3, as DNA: TGCAGTGCTAGAGAATACCGGACACAGGAAGAGACCCAGTACTTC.

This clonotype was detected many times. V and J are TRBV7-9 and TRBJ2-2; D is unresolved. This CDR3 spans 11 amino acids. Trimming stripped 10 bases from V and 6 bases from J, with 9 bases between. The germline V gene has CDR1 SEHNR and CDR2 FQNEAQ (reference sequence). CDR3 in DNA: TGTGCCACAGTACAGTCCGGGGAGCTGTTTTTT. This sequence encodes CATVQSGELFF.

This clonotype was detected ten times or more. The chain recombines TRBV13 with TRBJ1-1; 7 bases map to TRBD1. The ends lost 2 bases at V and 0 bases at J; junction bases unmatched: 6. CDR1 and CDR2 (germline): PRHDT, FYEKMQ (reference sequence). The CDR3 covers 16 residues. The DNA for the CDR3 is TGTGCCAGCAGCTTACAGGGGGTAAGAGTGAACACTGAAGCTTTCTTT. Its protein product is CASSLQGVRVNTEAFF.

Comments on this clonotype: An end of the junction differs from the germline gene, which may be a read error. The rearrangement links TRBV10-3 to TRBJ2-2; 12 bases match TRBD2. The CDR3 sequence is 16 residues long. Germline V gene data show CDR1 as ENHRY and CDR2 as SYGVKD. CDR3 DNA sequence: TGTGCCATCAGTGACCCCGGACTAGCGGGAACCGGGGAGCTGCTTTTT. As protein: CAISDPGLAGTGELLF.

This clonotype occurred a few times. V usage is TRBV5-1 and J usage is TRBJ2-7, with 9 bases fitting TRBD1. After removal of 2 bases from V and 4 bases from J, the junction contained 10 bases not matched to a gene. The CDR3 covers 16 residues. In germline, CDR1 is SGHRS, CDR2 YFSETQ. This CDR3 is CASSLRLGTGTYEQYF. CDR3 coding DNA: TGCGCCAGCAGCTTAAGACTAGGGACAGGGACTTACGAGCAGTACTTC.

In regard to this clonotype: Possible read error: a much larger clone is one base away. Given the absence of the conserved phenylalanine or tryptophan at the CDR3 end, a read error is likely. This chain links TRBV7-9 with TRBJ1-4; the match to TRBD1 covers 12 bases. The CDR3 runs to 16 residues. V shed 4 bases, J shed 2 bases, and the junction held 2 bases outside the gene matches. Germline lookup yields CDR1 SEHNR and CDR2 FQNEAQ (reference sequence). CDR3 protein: CASSWGQGATNEKLFV. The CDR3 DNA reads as TGTGCCAGCAGCTGGGGACAGGGGGCTACTAATGAAAAACTGTTTGTT.